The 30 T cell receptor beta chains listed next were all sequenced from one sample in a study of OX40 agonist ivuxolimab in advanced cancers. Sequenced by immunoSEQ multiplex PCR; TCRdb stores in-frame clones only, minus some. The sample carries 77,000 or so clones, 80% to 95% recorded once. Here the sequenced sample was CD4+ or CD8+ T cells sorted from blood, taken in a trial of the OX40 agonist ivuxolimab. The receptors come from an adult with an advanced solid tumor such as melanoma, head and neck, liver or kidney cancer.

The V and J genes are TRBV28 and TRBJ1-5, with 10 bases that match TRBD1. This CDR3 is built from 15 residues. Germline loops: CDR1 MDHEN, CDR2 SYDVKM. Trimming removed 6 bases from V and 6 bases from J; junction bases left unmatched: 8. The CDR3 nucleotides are TGTGCCAGCAGCACGGGGACAGGGGTCGGTCAGCCCCAGCATTTT. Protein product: CASSTGTGVGQPQHF.

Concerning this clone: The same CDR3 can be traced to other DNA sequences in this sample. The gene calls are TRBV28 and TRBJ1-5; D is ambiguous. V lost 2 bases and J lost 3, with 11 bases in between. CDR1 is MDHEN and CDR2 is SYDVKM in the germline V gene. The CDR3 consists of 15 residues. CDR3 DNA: TGTGCCAGCAGTTTAGTAGGCGTGTCCAATCAGCCCCAGCATTTT. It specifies CASSLVGVSNQPQHF. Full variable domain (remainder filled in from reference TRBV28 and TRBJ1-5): DVKVTQSSRYLVKRTGEKVFLECVQDMDHENMFWYRQDPGLGLRLIYFSYDVKMKEKGDIPEGYSVSREKKERFSLILESASTNQTSMYLCASSLVGVSNQPQHFGDGTRLSIL.

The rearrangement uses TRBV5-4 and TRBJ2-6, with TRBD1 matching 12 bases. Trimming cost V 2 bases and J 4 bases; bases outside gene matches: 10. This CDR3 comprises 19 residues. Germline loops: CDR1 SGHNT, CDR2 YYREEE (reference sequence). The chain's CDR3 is CASSFRDRGRIQGANVLTF. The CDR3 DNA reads TGTGCCAGCAGCTTCCGGGACAGGGGGCGAATACAGGGGGCCAACGTCCTGACTTTC.

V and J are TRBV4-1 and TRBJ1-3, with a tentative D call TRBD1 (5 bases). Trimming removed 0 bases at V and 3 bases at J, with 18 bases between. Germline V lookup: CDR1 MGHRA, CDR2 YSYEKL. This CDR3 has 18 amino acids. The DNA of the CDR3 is TGCGCCAGCAGCCAAGATTGGGCGGGGGGAGAGTTTGGAAACACCATATATTTT. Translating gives CASSQDWAGGEFGNTIYF.

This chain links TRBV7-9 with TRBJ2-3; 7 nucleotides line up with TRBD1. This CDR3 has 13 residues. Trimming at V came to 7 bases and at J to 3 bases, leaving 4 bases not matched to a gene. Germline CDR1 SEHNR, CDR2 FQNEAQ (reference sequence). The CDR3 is CASNLQGTDTQYF. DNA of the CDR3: TGTGCCAGCAACCTACAGGGGACAGATACGCAGTATTTT.

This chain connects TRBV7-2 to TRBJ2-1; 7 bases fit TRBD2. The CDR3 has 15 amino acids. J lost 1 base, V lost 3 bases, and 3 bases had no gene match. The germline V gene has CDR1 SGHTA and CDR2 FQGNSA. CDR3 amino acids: CASSLSGTSYNEQFF. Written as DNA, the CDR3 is TGTGCCAGCAGCTTGAGCGGGACGTCCTACAATGAGCAGTTCTTC.

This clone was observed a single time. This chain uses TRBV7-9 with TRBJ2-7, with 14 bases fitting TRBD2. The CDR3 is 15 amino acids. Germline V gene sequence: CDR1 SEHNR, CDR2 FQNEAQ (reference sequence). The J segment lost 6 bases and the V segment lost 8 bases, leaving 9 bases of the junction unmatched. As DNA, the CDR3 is TGTGCCAGCGAATCCGGGACTAGCGGGAGAGGCGAGCAGTACTTC. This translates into CASESGTSGRGEQYF.

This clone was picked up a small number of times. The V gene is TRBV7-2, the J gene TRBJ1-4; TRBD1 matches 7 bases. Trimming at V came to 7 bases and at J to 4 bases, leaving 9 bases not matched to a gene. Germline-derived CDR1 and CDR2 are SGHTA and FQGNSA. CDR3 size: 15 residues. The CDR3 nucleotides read TGTGCCAGCAACTGGGGGGACAGACTTAATGAAAAACTGTTTTTT. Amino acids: CASNWGDRLNEKLFF.

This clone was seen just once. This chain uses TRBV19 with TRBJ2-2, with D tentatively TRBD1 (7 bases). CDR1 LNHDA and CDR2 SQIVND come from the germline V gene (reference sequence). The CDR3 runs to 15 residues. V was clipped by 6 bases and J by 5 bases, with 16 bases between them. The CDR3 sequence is CASRINRGGTGELFF. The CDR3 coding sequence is TGTGCCAGTAGAATTAACAGGGGAGGTACCGGGGAGCTGTTTTTT.

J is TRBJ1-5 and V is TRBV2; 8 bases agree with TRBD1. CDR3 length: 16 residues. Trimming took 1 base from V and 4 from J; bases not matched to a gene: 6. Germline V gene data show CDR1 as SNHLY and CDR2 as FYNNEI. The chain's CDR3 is CASSEGGRGLNQPQHF. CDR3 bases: TGTGCCAGCAGTGAAGGGGGCAGGGGGCTAAATCAGCCCCAGCATTTT. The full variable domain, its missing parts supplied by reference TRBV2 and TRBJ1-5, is EPEVTQTPSHQVTQMGQEVILRCVPISNHLYFYWYRQILGQKVEFLVSFYNNEISEKSEIFDDQFSVERPDGSNFTLKIRSTKLEDSAMYFCASSEGGRGLNQPQHFGDGTRLSIL.

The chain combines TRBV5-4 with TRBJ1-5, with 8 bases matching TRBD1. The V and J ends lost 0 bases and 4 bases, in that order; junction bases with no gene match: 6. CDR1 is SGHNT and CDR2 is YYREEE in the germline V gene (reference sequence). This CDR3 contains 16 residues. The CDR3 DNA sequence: TGTGCCAGCAGCTTGGAGGACAGGGACCTAAATCAGCCCCAGCATTTT. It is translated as CASSLEDRDLNQPQHF.

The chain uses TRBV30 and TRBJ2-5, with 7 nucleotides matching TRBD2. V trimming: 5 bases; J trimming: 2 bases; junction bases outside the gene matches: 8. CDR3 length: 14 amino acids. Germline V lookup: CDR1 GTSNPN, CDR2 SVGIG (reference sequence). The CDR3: CAWGGTTSQETQYF. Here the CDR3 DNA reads TGTGCCTGGGGCGGGACTACCTCTCAAGAGACCCAGTACTTC.

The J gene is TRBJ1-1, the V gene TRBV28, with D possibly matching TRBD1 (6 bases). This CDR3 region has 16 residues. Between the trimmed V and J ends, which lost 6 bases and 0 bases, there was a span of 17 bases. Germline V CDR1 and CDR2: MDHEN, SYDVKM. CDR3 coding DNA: TGTGCCAGCAGCCCTCGACAGGTCCTACTGAACACTGAAGCTTTCTTT. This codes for CASSPRQVLLNTEAFF.

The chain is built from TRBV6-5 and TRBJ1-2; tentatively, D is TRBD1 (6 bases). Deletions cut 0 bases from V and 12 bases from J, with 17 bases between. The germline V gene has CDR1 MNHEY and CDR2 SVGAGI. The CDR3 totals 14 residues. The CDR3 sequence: CASSYSQGSPWNTF. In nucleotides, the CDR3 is TGTGCCAGCAGTTACTCCCAGGGGTCGCCCTGGAACACCTTC.

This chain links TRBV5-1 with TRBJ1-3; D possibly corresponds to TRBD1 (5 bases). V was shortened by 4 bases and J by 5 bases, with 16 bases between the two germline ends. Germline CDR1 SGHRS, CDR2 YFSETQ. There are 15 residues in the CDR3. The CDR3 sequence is CASSPLTDSRNTIYF. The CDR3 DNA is TGCGCCAGCAGCCCTCTTACCGACAGCCGAAACACCATATATTTT.

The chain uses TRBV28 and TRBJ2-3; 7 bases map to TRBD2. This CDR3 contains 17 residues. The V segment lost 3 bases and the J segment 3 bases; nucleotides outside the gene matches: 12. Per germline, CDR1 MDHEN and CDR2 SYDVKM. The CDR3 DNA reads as TGTGCCAGCAGTTTGGGTCAGCGGGGTGGCCGAACAGATACGCAGTATTTT. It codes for CASSLGQRGGRTDTQYF. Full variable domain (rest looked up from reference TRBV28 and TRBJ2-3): DVKVTQSSRYLVKRTGEKVFLECVQDMDHENMFWYRQDPGLGLRLIYFSYDVKMKEKGDIPEGYSVSREKKERFSLILESASTNQTSMYLCASSLGQRGGRTDTQYFGPGTRLTVL.

CDR3 loop: CASSPGQAMYGYTF. In DNA, the CDR3 is TGTGCCAGCAGCCCCGGACAGGCGATGTATGGCTACACCTTC. This sequence joins TRBV7-2 and TRBJ1-2; 7 nucleotides align to TRBD1. Germline lookup yields CDR1 SGHTA and CDR2 FQGNSA. The CDR3 is 14 residues long. V was pared by 5 bases and J by 5 bases, with 8 bases of the junction left unmatched.

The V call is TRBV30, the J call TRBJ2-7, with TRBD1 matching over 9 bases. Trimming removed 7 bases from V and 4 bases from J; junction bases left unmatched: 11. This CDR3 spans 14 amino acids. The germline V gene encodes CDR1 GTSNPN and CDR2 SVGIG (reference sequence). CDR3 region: CASQLRDRVYEQYF. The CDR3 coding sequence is TGTGCCTCACAGCTCCGGGACAGGGTTTACGAGCAGTACTTC.

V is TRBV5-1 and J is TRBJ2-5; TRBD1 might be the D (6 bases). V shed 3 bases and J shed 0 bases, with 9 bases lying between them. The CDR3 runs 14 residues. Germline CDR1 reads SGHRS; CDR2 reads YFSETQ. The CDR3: CASSWRTDQETQYF. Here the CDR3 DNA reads TGCGCCAGCAGCTGGAGGACAGACCAAGAGACCCAGTACTTC. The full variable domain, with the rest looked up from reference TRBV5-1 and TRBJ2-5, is KAGVTQTPRYLIKTRGQQVTLSCSPISGHRSVSWYQQTPGQGLQFLFEYFSETQRNKGNFPGRFSGRQFSNSRSEMNVSTLELGDSALYLCASSWRTDQETQYFGPGTRLLVL.

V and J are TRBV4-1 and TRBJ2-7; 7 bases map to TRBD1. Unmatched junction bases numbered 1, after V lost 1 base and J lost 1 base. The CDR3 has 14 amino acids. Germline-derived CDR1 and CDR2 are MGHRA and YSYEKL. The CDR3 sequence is CASSQGDSSYEQYF. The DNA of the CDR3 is TGCGCCAGCAGCCAAGGGGACAGTTCCTACGAGCAGTACTTC.

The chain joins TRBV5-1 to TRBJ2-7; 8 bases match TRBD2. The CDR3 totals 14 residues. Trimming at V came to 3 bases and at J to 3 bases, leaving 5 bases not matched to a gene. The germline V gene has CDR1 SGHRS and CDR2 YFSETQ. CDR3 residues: CASSSGGEDYEQYF. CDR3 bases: TGCGCCAGCAGCTCCGGGGGGGAGGACTACGAGCAGTACTTC.

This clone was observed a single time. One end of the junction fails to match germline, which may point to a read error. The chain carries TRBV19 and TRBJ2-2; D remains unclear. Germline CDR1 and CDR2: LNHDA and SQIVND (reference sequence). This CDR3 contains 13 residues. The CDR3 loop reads CASSIRNSGELFF. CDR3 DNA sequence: TGTGCCAGTTCCATTCGTAACAGCGGGGAGCTGTTTTTT.

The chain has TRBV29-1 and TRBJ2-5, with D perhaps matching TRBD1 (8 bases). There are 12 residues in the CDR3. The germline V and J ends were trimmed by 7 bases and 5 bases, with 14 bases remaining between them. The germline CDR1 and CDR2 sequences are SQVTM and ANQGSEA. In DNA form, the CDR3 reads TGCAGCGGGGGGGGACAGGTCGAGACCCAGTACTTC. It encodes CSGGGQVETQYF.

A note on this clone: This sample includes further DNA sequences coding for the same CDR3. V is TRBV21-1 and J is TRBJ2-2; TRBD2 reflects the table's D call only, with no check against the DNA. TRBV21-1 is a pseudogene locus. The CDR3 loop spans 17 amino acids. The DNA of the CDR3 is TGTGCCAGCAGCAAAGGGGGAGGGGGGCGTCACACCGGGGAGCTGTTTTTT. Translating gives CASSKGGGGRHTGELFF.

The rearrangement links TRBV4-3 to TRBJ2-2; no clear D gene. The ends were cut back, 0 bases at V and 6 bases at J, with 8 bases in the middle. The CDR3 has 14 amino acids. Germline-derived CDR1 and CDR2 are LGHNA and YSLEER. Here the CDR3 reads CASSQDLAPGELFF. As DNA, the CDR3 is TGCGCCAGCAGCCAAGATTTAGCCCCCGGGGAGCTGTTTTTT.

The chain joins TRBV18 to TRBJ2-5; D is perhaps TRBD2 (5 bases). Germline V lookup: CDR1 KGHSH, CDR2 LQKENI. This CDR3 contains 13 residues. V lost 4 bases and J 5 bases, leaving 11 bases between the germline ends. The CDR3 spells CASSRGLIETQYF. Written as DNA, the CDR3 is TGTGCCAGCTCACGAGGACTCATCGAGACCCAGTACTTC. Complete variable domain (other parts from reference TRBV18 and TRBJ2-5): NAGVMQNPRHLVRRRGQEARLRCSPMKGHSHVYWYRQLPEEGLKFMVYLQKENIIDESGMPKERFSAEFPKEGPSILRIQQVVRGDSAAYFCASSRGLIETQYFGPGTRLLVL.

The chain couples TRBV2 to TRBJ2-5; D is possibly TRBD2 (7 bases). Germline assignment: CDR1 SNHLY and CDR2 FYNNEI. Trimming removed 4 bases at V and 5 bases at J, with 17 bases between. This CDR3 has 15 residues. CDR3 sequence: CASSVWRGPGETQYF. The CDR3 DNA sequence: TGTGCCAGCAGTGTCTGGCGGGGGCCGGGGGAGACCCAGTACTTC.

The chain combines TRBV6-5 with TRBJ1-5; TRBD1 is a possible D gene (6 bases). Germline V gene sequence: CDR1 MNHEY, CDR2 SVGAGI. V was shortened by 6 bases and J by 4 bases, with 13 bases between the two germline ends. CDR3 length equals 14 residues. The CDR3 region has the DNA TGTGCCAGCAGCCAGGGGAGGGAAAATCAGCCCCAGCATTTT. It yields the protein CASSQGRENQPQHF.

CDR3 region: CASSFSAGDPYEQYF. Here the CDR3 DNA reads TGTGCCAGCAGCTTCTCGGCGGGGGATCCCTACGAGCAGTACTTC. The chain links TRBV5-5 to TRBJ2-7; 7 positions agree with TRBD2. Germline CDR1 reads SGHKS; CDR2 reads YYEKEE (reference sequence). The CDR3 length is 15 residues. V was pared by 2 bases and J by 2 bases, with 7 bases of the junction left unmatched.

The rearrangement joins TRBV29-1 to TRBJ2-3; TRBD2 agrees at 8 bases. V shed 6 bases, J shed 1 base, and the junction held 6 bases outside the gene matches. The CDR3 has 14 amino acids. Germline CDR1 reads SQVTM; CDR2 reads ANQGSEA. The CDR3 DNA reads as TGCAGCGTGCCCACTAGCGGACGCACAGATACGCAGTATTTT. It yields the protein CSVPTSGRTDTQYF.